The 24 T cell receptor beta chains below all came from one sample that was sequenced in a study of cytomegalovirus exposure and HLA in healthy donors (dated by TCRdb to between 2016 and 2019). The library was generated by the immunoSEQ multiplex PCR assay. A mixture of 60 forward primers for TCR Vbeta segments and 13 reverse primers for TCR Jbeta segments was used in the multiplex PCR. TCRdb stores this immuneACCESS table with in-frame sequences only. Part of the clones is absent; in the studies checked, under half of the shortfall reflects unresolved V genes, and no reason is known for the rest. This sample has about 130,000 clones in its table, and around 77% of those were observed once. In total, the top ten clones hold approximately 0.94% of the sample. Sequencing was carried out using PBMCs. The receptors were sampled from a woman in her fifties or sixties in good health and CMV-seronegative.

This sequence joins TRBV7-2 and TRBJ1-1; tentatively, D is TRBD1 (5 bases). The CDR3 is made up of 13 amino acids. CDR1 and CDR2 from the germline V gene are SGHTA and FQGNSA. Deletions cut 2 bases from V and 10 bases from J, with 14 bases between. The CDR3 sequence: CASSLQGGFVAFF. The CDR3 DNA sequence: TGTGCCAGCAGCTTACAGGGTGGATTCGTAGCTTTCTTT.

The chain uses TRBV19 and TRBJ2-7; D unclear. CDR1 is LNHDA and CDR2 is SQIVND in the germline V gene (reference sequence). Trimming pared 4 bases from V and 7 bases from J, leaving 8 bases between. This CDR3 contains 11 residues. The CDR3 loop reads CASSTRREQYF. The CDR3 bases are TGTGCCAGTAGTACACGGCGGGAGCAGTACTTC.

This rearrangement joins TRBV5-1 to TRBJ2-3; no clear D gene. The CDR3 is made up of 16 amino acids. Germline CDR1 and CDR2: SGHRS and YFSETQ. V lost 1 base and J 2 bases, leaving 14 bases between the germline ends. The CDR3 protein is CASSLPTQASTDTQYF. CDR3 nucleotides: TGCGCCAGCAGCTTGCCAACTCAAGCCTCCACAGATACGCAGTATTTT.

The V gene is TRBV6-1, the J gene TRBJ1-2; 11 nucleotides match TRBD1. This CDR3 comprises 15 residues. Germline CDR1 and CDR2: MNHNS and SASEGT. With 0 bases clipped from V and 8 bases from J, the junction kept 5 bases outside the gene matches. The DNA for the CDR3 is TGTGCCAGCAGTGAAGCGTCCGGGACAGGGGGGGGCTACACCTTC. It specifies CASSEASGTGGGYTF.

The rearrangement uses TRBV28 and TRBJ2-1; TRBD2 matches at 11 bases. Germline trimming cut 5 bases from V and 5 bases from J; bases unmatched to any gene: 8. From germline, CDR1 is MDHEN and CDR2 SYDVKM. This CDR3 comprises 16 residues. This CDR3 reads CASSPRLAGTHNEQFF. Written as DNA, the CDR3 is TGTGCCAGCAGTCCCCGACTAGCGGGGACCCACAATGAGCAGTTCTTC.

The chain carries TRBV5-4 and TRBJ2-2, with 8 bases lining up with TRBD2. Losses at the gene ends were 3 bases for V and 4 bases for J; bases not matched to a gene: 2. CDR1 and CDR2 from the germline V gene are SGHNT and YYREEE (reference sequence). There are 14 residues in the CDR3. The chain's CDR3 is CASSYSGITGELFF. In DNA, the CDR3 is TGTGCCAGCAGCTATAGCGGGATCACCGGGGAGCTGTTTTTT. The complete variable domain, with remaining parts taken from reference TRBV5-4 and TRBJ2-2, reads ETGVTQSPTHLIKTRGQQVTLRCSSQSGHNTVSWYQQALGQGPQFIFQYYREEENGRGNFPPRFSGLQFPNYSSELNVNALELDDSALYLCASSYSGITGELFFGEGSRLTVL.

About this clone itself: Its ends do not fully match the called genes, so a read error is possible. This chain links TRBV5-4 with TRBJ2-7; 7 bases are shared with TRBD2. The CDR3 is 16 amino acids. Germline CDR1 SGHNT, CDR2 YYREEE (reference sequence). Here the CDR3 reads CASSKTITLAAYGQYF. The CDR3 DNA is TGTGCCAGCAGCAAAACGATCACTCTAGCGGCCTACGGGCAGTACTTC.

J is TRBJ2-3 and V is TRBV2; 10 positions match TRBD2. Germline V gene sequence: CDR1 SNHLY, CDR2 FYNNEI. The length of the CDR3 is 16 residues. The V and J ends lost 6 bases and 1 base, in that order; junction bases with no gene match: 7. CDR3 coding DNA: TGTGCCAGCAGCCACTTGGGACTAGCGCGCACAGATACGCAGTATTTT. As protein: CASSHLGLARTDTQYF.

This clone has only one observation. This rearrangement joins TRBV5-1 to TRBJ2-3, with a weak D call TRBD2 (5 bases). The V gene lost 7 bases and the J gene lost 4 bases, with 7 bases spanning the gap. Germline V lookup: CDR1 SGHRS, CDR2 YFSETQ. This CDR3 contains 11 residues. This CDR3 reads CASRDSDTQYF. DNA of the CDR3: TGCGCCAGCCGGGATTCAGATACGCAGTATTTT.

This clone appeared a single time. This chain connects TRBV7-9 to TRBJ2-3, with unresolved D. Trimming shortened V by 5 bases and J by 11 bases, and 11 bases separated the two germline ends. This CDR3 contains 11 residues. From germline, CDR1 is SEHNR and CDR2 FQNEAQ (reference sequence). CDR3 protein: CASSPASGQYF. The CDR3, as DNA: TGTGCCAGCAGCCCAGCCTCGGGGCAGTATTTT.

The CDR3 region has the DNA TGTGCCCGGTCGGGGGGGGGAACTTACAATGAGCAGTTCTTC. Its protein product is CARSGGGTYNEQFF. This sequence joins TRBV28 and TRBJ2-1; 8 bases map to TRBD2. Looked up from germline, CDR1 is MDHEN and CDR2 is SYDVKM. This CDR3 spans 14 amino acids. The V and J ends lost 11 bases and 4 bases, in that order; junction bases with no gene match: 10.

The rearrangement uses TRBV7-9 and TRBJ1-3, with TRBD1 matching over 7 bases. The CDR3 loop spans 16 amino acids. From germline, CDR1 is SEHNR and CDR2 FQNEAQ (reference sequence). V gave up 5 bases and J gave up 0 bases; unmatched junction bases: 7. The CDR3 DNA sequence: TGTGCCAGCAGCCTGGGACAGCCGAGCTCTGGAAACACCATATATTTT. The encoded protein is CASSLGQPSSGNTIYF. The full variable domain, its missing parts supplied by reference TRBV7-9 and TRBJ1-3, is DTGVSQNPRHKITKRGQNVTFRCDPISEHNRLYWYRQTLGQGPEFLTYFQNEAQLEKSRLLSDRFSAERPKGSFSTLEIQRTEQGDSAMYLCASSLGQPSSGNTIYFGEGSWLTVV.

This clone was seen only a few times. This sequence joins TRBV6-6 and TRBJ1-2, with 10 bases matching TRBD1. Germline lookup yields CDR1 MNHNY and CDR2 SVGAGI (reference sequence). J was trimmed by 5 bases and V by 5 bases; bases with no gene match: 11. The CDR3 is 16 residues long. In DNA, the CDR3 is TGTGCCAGCAGTCCTGGACAGGGGGTCAATTGGTATGGCTACACCTTC. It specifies CASSPGQGVNWYGYTF.

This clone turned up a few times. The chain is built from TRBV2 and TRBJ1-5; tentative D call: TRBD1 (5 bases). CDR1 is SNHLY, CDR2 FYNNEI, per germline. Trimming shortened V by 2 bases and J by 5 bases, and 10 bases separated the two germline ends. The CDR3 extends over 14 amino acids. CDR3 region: CASSEQGLDQPQHF. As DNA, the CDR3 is TGTGCCAGCAGTGAACAGGGTCTCGATCAGCCCCAGCATTTT.

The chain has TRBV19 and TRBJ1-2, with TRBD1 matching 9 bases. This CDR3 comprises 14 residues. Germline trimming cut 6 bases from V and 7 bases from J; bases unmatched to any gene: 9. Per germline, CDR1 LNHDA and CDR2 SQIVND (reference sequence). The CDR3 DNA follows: TGTGCCAGTAGGATAACAGGGGGCGCTCCTGGCTACACCTTC. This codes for CASRITGGAPGYTF.

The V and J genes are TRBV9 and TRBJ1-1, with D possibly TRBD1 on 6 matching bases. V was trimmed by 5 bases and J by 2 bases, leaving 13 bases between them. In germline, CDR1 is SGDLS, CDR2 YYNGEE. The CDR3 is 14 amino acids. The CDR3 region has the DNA TGTGCCAGCAGTAAACAGGGCGGAAACACTGAAGCTTTCTTT. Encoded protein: CASSKQGGNTEAFF. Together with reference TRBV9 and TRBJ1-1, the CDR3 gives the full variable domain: DSGVTQTPKHLITATGQRVTLRCSPRSGDLSVYWYQQSLDQGLQFLIQYYNGEERAKGNILERFSAQQFPDLHSELNLSSLELGDSALYFCASSKQGGNTEAFFGQGTRLTVV.

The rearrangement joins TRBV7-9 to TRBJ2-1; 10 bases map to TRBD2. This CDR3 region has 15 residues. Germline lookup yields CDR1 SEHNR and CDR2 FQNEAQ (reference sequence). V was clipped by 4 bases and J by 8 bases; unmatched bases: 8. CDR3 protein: CASSYSGGVSDEQFF. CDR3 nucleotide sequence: TGTGCCAGCAGCTACAGCGGGGGGGTCTCGGATGAGCAGTTCTTC.

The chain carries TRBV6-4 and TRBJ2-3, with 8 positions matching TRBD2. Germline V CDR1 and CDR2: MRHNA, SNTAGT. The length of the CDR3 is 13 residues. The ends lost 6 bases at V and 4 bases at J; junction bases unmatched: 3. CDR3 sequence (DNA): TGTGCCAGCAGCGGGGGGGCCGCAGATACGCAGTATTTT. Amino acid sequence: CASSGGAADTQYF.

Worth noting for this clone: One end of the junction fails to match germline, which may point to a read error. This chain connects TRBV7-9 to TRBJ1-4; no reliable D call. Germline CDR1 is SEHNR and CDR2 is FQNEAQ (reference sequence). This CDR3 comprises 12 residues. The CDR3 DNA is TGTTCCAGCAGCTTCGGTAATGAAAAACTGTTTTTT. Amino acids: CSSSFGNEKLFF. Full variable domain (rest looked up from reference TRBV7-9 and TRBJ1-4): DTGVSQNPRHKITKRGQNVTFRCDPISEHNRLYWYRQTLGQGPEFLTYFQNEAQLEKSRLLSDRFSAERPKGSFSTLEIQRTEQGDSAMYLCSSSFGNEKLFFGSGTQLSVL.

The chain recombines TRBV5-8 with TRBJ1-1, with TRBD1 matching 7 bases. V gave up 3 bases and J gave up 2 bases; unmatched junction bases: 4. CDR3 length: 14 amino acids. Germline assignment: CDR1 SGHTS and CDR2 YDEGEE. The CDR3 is CASSSRQGNTEAFF. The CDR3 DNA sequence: TGTGCCAGCAGCTCTCGACAGGGAAACACTGAAGCTTTCTTT.

CDR3: CASSRGGGSNEQFF. The CDR3 bases are TGTGCCAGCAGCCGGGGGGGTGGGAGTAATGAGCAGTTCTTC. The chain links TRBV4-2 to TRBJ2-1; 7 nucleotides agree with TRBD2. The germline V gene has CDR1 LGHNA and CDR2 YNFKEQ. The CDR3 is made up of 14 amino acids. Unmatched junction bases numbered 7, after V lost 4 bases and J lost 7 bases.

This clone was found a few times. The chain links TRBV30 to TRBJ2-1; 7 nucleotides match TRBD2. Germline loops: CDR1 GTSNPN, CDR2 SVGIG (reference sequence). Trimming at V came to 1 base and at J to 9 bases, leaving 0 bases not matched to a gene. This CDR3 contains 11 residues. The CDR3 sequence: CAWSGGGEQFF. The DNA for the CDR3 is TGTGCCTGGAGTGGGGGGGGTGAGCAGTTCTTC.

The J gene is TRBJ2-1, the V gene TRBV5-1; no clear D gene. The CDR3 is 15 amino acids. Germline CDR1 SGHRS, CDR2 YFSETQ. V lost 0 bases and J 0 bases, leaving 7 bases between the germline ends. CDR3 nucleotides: TGCGCCAGCAGCTTGGCTGAGAGCTCCTACAATGAGCAGTTCTTC. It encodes CASSLAESSYNEQFF.

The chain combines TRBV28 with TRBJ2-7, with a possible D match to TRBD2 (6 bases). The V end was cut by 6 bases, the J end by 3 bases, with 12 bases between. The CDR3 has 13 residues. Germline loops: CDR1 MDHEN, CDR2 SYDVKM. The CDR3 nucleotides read TGTGCCAGCAGGTCGGACGGGGGCTACGAGCAGTACTTC. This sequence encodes CASRSDGGYEQYF.